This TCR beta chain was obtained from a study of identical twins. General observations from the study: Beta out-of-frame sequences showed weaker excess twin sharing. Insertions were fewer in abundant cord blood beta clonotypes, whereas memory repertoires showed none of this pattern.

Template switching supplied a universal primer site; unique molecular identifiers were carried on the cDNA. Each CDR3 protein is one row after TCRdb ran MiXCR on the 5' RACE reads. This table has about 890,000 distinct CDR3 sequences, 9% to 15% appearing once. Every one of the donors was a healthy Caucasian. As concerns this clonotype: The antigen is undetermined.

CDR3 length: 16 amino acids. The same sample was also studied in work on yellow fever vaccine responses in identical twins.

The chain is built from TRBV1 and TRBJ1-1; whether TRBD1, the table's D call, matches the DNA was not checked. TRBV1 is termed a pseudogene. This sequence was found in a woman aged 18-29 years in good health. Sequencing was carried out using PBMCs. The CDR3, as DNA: TGCACCAGCAGCCAAAGGCGTGGGCGGGTTACCACTGAAGCTTTCTTT. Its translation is CTSSQRRGRVTTEAFF.